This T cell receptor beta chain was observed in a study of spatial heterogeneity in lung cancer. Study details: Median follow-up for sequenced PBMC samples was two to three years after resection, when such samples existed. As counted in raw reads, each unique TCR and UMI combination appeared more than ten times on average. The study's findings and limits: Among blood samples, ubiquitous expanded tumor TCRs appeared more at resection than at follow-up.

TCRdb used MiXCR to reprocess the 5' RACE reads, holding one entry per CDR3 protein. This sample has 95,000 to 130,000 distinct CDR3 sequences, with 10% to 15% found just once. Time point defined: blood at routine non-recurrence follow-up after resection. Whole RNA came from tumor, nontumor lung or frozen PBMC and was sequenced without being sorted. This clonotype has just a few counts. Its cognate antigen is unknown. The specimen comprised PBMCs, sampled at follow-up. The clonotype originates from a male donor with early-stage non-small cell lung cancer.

The CDR3 region is CASSSLSSGANVLTF. The CDR3 DNA is TGTGCCAGCAGTTCCCTGTCGTCGGGGGCCAACGTCCTGACTTTC. The chain combines TRBV27 with TRBJ2-6; D is unresolved. The CDR3 has 15 amino acids. The germline gives CDR1 MNHEY, CDR2 SMNVEV (reference sequence). V lost 4 bases and J 4 bases, leaving 11 bases between the germline ends.